The 6 T cell receptor beta chains below were found in one sample sequenced in a study of cytomegalovirus exposure and HLA in healthy donors. The repertoire was sequenced with immunoSEQ multiplex PCR; TCRdb's copy has only in-frame clones and lacks some. Of some 340,000 clones in the sample, about nine tenths were seen once. Sequencing was done on a sample of PBMCs. Receptors originate from a young woman in good health and CMV-seropositive.

The chain uses TRBV4-1 and TRBJ1-1; possible D gene TRBD1, 5 bases. The germline gives CDR1 MGHRA, CDR2 YSYEKL. The CDR3 is 14 amino acids. Trimming stripped 6 bases from V and 0 bases from J, with 11 bases between. CDR3 residues: CASRSEGLNTEAFF. For the CDR3, the DNA is TGCGCCAGCAGGTCGGAGGGGTTGAACACTGAAGCTTTCTTT.

The J gene is TRBJ2-2, the V gene TRBV11-2, with TRBD1 identical over 9 bases. Trimming removed 5 bases from V and 3 bases from J; junction bases left unmatched: 7. This CDR3 contains 16 residues. Germline V CDR1 and CDR2: SGHAT, FQNNGV. CDR3 coding DNA: TGTGCCAGCAGCCCCCTGGGACAGGGACACACCGGGGAGCTGTTTTTT. This gives the protein CASSPLGQGHTGELFF.

Worth noting for this clone: The sample has other DNA sequences that encode this CDR3 too. The chain couples TRBV11-3 to TRBJ1-1; D not resolved. Per germline, CDR1 SGHNT and CDR2 YENEEA. V lost 1 base and J lost 1, with 4 bases in between. The CDR3 extends over 13 amino acids. CDR3: CASSLGWNTEAFF. The CDR3 coding sequence is TGTGCCAGCAGCTTAGGTTGGAACACTGAAGCTTTCTTT.

This chain uses TRBV14 with TRBJ2-5; 9 bases align to TRBD1. Losses at the gene ends were 0 bases for V and 3 bases for J; bases not matched to a gene: 5. The CDR3 extends over 16 amino acids. CDR1 and CDR2 from the germline V gene are SGHDN and FVKESK. CDR3 sequence (DNA): TGTGCCAGCAGCCAAGATTGGTGGACAGGGGAAGAGACCCAGTACTTC. This gives the protein CASSQDWWTGEETQYF.

The rearrangement uses TRBV15 and TRBJ1-3; no firm D call. This CDR3 is 15 amino acids long. Germline CDR1 is LNHNV and CDR2 is YYDKDF (reference sequence). V was clipped by 0 bases and J by 2 bases, with 8 bases between them. The DNA for the CDR3 is TGTGCCACCAGCAGAGACGCTAGGGCTGGAAACACCATATATTTT. Amino acid sequence: CATSRDARAGNTIYF.

This clone was seen a handful of times. The J gene is TRBJ1-6, the V gene TRBV7-9; 7 bases match TRBD1. Unmatched junction bases numbered 10, after V lost 7 bases and J lost 7 bases. Germline-derived CDR1 and CDR2 are SEHNR and FQNEAQ (reference sequence). This CDR3 region has 15 residues. CDR3 in amino acids: CASIRIGQENSPLHF. In DNA form, the CDR3 reads TGTGCCAGCATACGCATAGGACAGGAGAATTCACCCCTCCACTTT.